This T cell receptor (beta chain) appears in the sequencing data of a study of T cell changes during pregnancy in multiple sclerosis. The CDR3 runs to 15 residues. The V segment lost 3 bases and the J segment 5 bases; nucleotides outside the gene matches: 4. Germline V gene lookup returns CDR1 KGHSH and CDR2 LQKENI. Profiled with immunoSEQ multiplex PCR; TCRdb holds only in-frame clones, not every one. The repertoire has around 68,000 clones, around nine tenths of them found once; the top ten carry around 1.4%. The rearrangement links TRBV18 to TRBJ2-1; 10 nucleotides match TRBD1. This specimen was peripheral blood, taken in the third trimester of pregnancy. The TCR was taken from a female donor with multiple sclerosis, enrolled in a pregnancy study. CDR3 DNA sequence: TGTGCCAGCTCACCGACAGGGGGCTTTGACAATGAGCAGTTCTTC. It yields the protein CASSPTGGFDNEQFF.